What follows are 2 T cell receptor beta chains derived from one specimen sequenced in a study of blood T cell repertoires in COVID-19. The assay was immunoSEQ multiplex PCR, and TCRdb's table has in-frame clones only and misses some. The table has around 100,000 clones, 91% seen once. The sample was peripheral blood. These receptors originate from a man aged 55 to 70 with acute or convalescent COVID-19.

This chain links TRBV4-1 with TRBJ2-5, with a possible D match to TRBD2 (5 bases). The germline V gene has CDR1 MGHRA and CDR2 YSYEKL. This CDR3 has 13 amino acids. V lost 8 bases to trimming and J lost 2 bases, with 12 bases between them. CDR3 bases: TGCGCCAGCGCCGGGGTAAGACAAGAGACCCAGTACTTC. Translated, it gives CASAGVRQETQYF.

This sequence joins TRBV27 and TRBJ2-7; D perhaps matches TRBD2 (6 bases). CDR3 size: 13 residues. Germline CDR1 and CDR2: MNHEY and SMNVEV (reference sequence). Trimming pared 0 bases from V and 4 bases from J, leaving 7 bases between. This chain's CDR3 is CASSLSGGYEQYV. The CDR3 nucleotides are TGTGCCAGCAGTTTATCGGGAGGTTACGAGCAGTACGTC.